This TCR beta chain was identified in a study of a mutant IDH1 vaccine in newly diagnosed glioma. A word on this clone: Its antigen is unidentified.

Trimming removed 5 bases from V and 2 bases from J, with 10 bases in between. Per germline, CDR1 MNHEY and CDR2 SVGAGI. This CDR3 contains 13 residues. The method was immunoSEQ multiplex PCR; TCRdb's version includes in-frame clones alone and lacks a portion of them. The sample has 50,000 to 70,000 clones, roughly nine tenths seen once. Time point here: week 35, safety follow-up. Vaccination comprised doses that each held 300 ug of mutant IDH1 20-mer peptide, plus topical imiquimod. Patients underwent eight vaccinations, which took place in weeks 1, 3, 5, 7, 11, 15, 19 and 23. The genes are TRBV6-5 and TRBJ2-7; tentative D call: TRBD1 (5 bases). This TCR came from a man aged 35-49 years with glioma. Sequenced material: PBMCs, taken from a glioma patient whose treatment included an IDH1 peptide vaccine. The CDR3 region is CASSQTEPYEQYF. CDR3 bases: TGTGCCAGCAGTCAGACAGAACCCTACGAGCAGTACTTC.